This TCR beta chain comes out of a study of CD8 T cells in ankylosing spondylitis. Trimming pared 2 bases from V and 13 bases from J, leaving 17 bases between. CDR3 length: 12 residues. Germline assignment: CDR1 SQVTM and CDR2 ANQGSEA. In its sample, this clonotype was seen a few times. The antigen is unknown. The study's findings and limits: A motif of 8 or 9 highly homologous TCR beta variants was seen as apparently characteristic of ankylosing spondylitis blood. Relatively rare in peripheral blood, disease-linked clones were also CD8+.

Libraries of TCR beta came from quantitative 5'-RACE with molecular barcodes. TCRdb itself ran the 5' RACE reads through MiXCR, one entry per CDR3 protein. The table has 200,000 to 300,000 distinct CDR3 sequences, 30% to 40% seen once. This clonotype was obtained from a male donor with ankylosing spondylitis or in good health (not recorded which). The sequenced material came from blood, either unsorted or a sorted T cell fraction (not recorded which). The chain uses TRBV29-1 and TRBJ1-2; D remains ambiguous. The CDR3 is CSVETEGVRCTF. The CDR3 nucleotides are TGCAGCGTTGAAACTGAGGGCGTAAGGTGCACCTTC. Full variable domain (outside the CDR3, taken from reference TRBV29-1 and TRBJ1-2): SAVISQKPSRDICQRGTSLTIQCQVDSQVTMMFWYRQQPGQSLTLIATANQGSEATYESGFVIDKFPISRPNLTFSTLTVSNMSPEDSSIYLCSVETEGVRCTFGSGTRLTVV.